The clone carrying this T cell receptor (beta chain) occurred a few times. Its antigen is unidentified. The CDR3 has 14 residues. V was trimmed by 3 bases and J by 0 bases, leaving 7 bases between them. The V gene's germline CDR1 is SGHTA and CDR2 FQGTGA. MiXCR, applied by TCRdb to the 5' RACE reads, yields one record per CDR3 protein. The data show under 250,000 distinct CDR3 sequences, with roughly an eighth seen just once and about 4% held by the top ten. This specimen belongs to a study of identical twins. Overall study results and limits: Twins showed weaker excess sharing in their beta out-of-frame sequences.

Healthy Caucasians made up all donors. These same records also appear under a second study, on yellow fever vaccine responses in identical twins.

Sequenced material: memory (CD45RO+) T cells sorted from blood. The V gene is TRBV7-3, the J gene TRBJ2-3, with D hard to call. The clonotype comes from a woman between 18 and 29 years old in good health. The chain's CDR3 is CASSLRDSTDTQYF. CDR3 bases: TGTGCCAGCAGCTTGCGCGATAGCACAGATACGCAGTATTTT.